The rows below give T cell receptor beta chains drawn from one sample of a study of blood T cell repertoires in COVID-19. Profiled with immunoSEQ multiplex PCR; TCRdb holds only in-frame clones, not every one. There are 300,000 to 400,000 clones in the sample; 87% occur only once, and 9.9% lies in the top ten. The sequenced sample was peripheral blood. These receptors were obtained from a man between 25 and 39 years old with COVID-19, enrolled during active disease. Both conserved end residues are part of each CDR3. D genes are given only for firm matches. Rows give clone size only sometimes, using once, few, many, or a class for an expanded clone.

clone size: NA
V gene: TRBV3-1/TRBV3-2
J gene: TRBJ1-5
D gene: NA
CDR3 DNA: TGTGCCAGCAGCCAGAAAGGGAGGGGGCAGCCCCAGCATTTT
CDR3 protein: CASSQKGRGQPQHF

clone size: NA
V gene: TRBV29-1
J gene: TRBJ1-2
D gene: NA
CDR3 DNA: TGCAGCGTTGAAGGACAGTTGAGCGGCTACACCTTC
CDR3 protein: CSVEGQLSGYTF

clone size: NA
V gene: TRBV6-5
J gene: TRBJ2-2
D gene: NA
CDR3 DNA: TGTGCCAGCAGCCCCCGTTATGACACCGGGGAGCTGTTTTTT
CDR3 protein: CASSPRYDTGELFF

clone size: NA
V gene: TRBV5-5
J gene: TRBJ2-1
D gene: NA
CDR3 DNA: TGTGCCAGCAGCTTATACAGGGTGTCTTACAATGAGCAGTTCTTC
CDR3 protein: CASSLYRVSYNEQFF

clone size: few
V gene: TRBV12-3/TRBV12-4
J gene: TRBJ1-2
D gene: TRBD1
CDR3 DNA: TGTGCCAGCGGACAGGGAGACTATGGCTACACCTTC
CDR3 protein: CASGQGDYGYTF

clone size: few
V gene: TRBV4-1
J gene: TRBJ2-4
D gene: NA
CDR3 DNA: TGCGCCAGCAGCCCGGTGGGGGGTTTAGCCAAAAACATTCAGTACTTC
CDR3 protein: CASSPVGGLAKNIQYF

clone size: NA
V gene: TRBV5-1
J gene: TRBJ2-1
D gene: NA
CDR3 DNA: TGCGCCAGCAGCAAACCGGACTTAGTCAATGAGCAGTTCTTC
CDR3 protein: CASSKPDLVNEQFF

clone size: NA
V gene: TRBV11-3
J gene: TRBJ2-7
D gene: TRBD1
CDR3 DNA: TGTGCCAGCAGCCACCGGACAGGGGACGAGCAGTACTTC
CDR3 protein: CASSHRTGDEQYF

clone size: NA
V gene: TRBV19
J gene: TRBJ1-2
D gene: NA
CDR3 DNA: TGTGCCAGTAGTGCCCGGGAATTTTTGGGAGGCTACACCTTC
CDR3 protein: CASSAREFLGGYTF

clone size: once
V gene: TRBV5-1
J gene: TRBJ2-3
D gene: TRBD2
CDR3 DNA: TGCGCCAGCAGCTACAATCTACTAGCGGGAGGGCCTGCAGATACGCAGTATTTT
CDR3 protein: CASSYNLLAGGPADTQYF

clone size: NA
V gene: TRBV5-4
J gene: TRBJ2-5
D gene: NA
CDR3 DNA: TGTGCCAGCAGCTTCGGGGGATTAGAAGAGACCCAGTACTTC
CDR3 protein: CASSFGGLEETQYF

clone size: once
V gene: TRBV9
J gene: TRBJ1-3
D gene: NA
CDR3 DNA: TGTGCCAGCAGCGTAGGGGTCTGGGGGGGAGTCGAAAACACCATATATTTT
CDR3 protein: CASSVGVWGGVENTIYF

clone size: NA
V gene: TRBV28
J gene: TRBJ1-2
D gene: TRBD1
CDR3 DNA: TGTGCCAGCAGCCCGTCGACAGGGATCCTATATGGCTACACCTTC
CDR3 protein: CASSPSTGILYGYTF

clone size: NA
V gene: TRBV13
J gene: TRBJ1-6
D gene: NA
CDR3 DNA: TGTGCCAGCAGCTTCAAGGGAGTGAATTCACCCCTCCACTTT
CDR3 protein: CASSFKGVNSPLHF

clone size: NA
V gene: TRBV6-5
J gene: TRBJ2-1
D gene: NA
CDR3 DNA: TGTGCCAGCAGTTTCTCACCGGGACAATACTACAATGAGCAGTTCTTC
CDR3 protein: CASSFSPGQYYNEQFF

clone size: NA
V gene: TRBV15
J gene: TRBJ1-1
D gene: NA
CDR3 DNA: TGTGCCACCAGCAGAGGCGCATCGGGACTTCTTAACACTGAAGCTTTCTTT
CDR3 protein: CATSRGASGLLNTEAFF

clone size: NA
V gene: TRBV30
J gene: TRBJ1-1
D gene: NA
CDR3 DNA: TGTGCCTGGAACCAGGGCACTGAAGCTTTCTTT
CDR3 protein: CAWNQGTEAFF

clone size: NA
V gene: TRBV12-5
J gene: TRBJ1-1
D gene: NA
CDR3 DNA: TGTGCTAGTGGTTTGGTATTAGAATTGAACACTGAAGCTTTCTTT
CDR3 protein: CASGLVLELNTEAFF

clone size: NA
V gene: TRBV9
J gene: TRBJ2-3
D gene: NA
CDR3 DNA: TGTGCCAGCAGCGGATCAGTCGGGGATACGCAGTATTTT
CDR3 protein: CASSGSVGDTQYF

clone size: NA
V gene: TRBV29-1
J gene: TRBJ2-1
D gene: NA
CDR3 DNA: TGCAGCGTTGAAGGGCGGGGGACAAAATTTACTTCATACAATGAGCAGTTCTTC
CDR3 protein: CSVEGRGTKFTSYNEQFF